This T cell receptor (beta chain) stems from a study of CD8 T cells in Susac syndrome. Study information: Sequencing included Susac syndrome patients, six of them with active disease and under ten in remission. At the time of blood draw, patients with Susac syndrome were therapy-naive, receiving corticosteroids, or receiving intravenous immunoglobulin alone.

Random hexamers were used to reverse transcribe about 0.5 to 1 ug of RNA. Amplification of TCR beta CDR3 across 54 Vbeta and 13 Jbeta was performed with immunoSEQ multiplex PCR. Each CDR3 protein gets one entry after TCRdb re-called the immunoSEQ multiplex PCR reads with MiXCR. This table has 70,000 to 75,000 distinct CDR3 sequences, roughly 93% appearing once. The CDR3 is 13 residues long. Deletions cut 5 bases from V and 5 bases from J, with 12 bases between. The germline CDR1 and CDR2 sequences are SGHVS and FQNEAQ. This receptor was identified in a human donor with Susac syndrome. The sequenced sample consisted of CD4+ T cells from PBMCs. This chain uses TRBV7-8 with TRBJ1-1; D not resolved. CDR3 region: CASSATTWTEAFF. In DNA form, the CDR3 reads TGTGCCAGCAGCGCTACCACGTGGACTGAAGCTTTCTTT.